Presented here are 22 T cell receptor beta chains from one specimen sequenced in a study of blood T cell repertoires in COVID-19. Assay: immunoSEQ multiplex PCR; the TCRdb copy retains only in-frame clones and omits some. The table lists 190,000 or so clones, approximately 84% of them singletons. Sequencing was performed on peripheral blood. The receptors originated from a human donor with acute or convalescent COVID-19. The donor label of this sample is uncertain.

The V gene is TRBV5-1, the J gene TRBJ2-1; tentatively, D is TRBD2 (6 bases). CDR1 is SGHRS and CDR2 is YFSETQ in the germline V gene. The CDR3 loop spans 16 amino acids. The ends were cut back, 2 bases at V and 0 bases at J, with 12 bases in the middle. CDR3 in DNA: TGCGCCAGCAGCTTTAGCGGCTCGAGCTCCTACAATGAGCAGTTCTTC. Translating it yields CASSFSGSSSYNEQFF. The variable domain in full, completed from reference TRBV5-1 and TRBJ2-1, reads KAGVTQTPRYLIKTRGQQVTLSCSPISGHRSVSWYQQTPGQGLQFLFEYFSETQRNKGNFPGRFSGRQFSNSRSEMNVSTLELGDSALYLCASSFSGSSSYNEQFFGPGTRLTVL.

The chain is built from TRBV11-2 and TRBJ2-2, with 8 positions matching TRBD2. This CDR3 region has 15 residues. CDR1 and CDR2 from the germline V gene are SGHAT and FQNNGV. The junction had 4 bases not matched to a gene; V was cut back by 5 bases and J by 2 bases. CDR3 sequence reads: CASSPSGRNTGELFF. CDR3 nucleotides: TGTGCCAGCAGCCCCAGCGGGAGAAACACCGGGGAGCTGTTTTTT.

CDR3 nucleotide sequence: TGTGCCAGCAGTACGCAACAGGGGAACTATGGCTACACCTTC. Translation: CASSTQQGNYGYTF. The rearrangement links TRBV28 to TRBJ1-2, with 7 bases fitting TRBD1. This CDR3 has 14 amino acids. Germline CDR1 MDHEN, CDR2 SYDVKM. Unmatched junction bases numbered 5, after V lost 5 bases and J lost 2 bases.

Only one count was recorded for this clone. The chain links TRBV7-7 to TRBJ2-1; D perhaps matches TRBD2 (5 bases). From germline, CDR1 is SSHAT and CDR2 FNYEAQ (reference sequence). CDR3 size: 16 residues. V lost 4 bases, J lost 0 bases, and 13 bases lay in between. The CDR3 nucleotides read TGTGCCAGCAGCTCCGGACTGATGAGCTCCTACAATGAGCAGTTCTTC. Residues: CASSSGLMSSYNEQFF.

The rearrangement joins TRBV7-9 to TRBJ2-7; TRBD2 aligns across 14 bases. Per the germline V gene, CDR1 is SEHNR and CDR2 is FQNEAQ (reference sequence). Trimming cost V 6 bases and J 12 bases; bases outside gene matches: 10. The CDR3 covers 14 residues. CDR3 protein: CASSFPGLAGETYF. The CDR3 DNA reads as TGTGCCAGCAGTTTTCCGGGACTAGCGGGAGAGACGTACTTC.

The CDR3 DNA sequence: TGTGCCAGCAGCTACTCCGGCGGGAGGCGGTACAATGAGCAGTTCTTC. It translates to CASSYSGGRRYNEQFF. J is TRBJ2-1 and V is TRBV3-1 (or the pseudogene TRBV3-2); 8 bases align to TRBD2. This CDR3 spans 16 amino acids. The V gene's germline CDR1 is LGHDT and CDR2 YNNKEL (reference sequence). J gave up 4 bases and V 5 bases, and 10 bases lay outside the gene matches.

This sequence joins TRBV30 and TRBJ2-7; 8 nucleotides line up with TRBD1. CDR1 and CDR2 (germline): GTSNPN, SVGIG (reference sequence). Trimming cost V 5 bases and J 2 bases; bases outside gene matches: 5. This CDR3 region has 13 residues. The CDR3 sequence is CAWGGQATYEQYF. The CDR3 DNA sequence: TGTGCCTGGGGGGGACAGGCGACCTACGAGCAGTACTTC. The full variable domain, rest sourced from reference TRBV30 and TRBJ2-7, is SQTIHQWPATLVQPVGSPLSLECTVEGTSNPNLYWYRQAAGRGLQLLFYSVGIGQISSEVPQNLSASRPQDRQFILSSKKLLLSDSGFYLCAWGGQATYEQYFGPGTRLTVT.

This clone was seen more than once but under ten times. The CDR3 sequence is CASSLSDYGYTF. The CDR3 DNA is TGTGCCAGCAGTTTATCCGACTATGGCTACACCTTC. This rearrangement joins TRBV28 to TRBJ1-2; unclear D gene. V was cut by 1 base and J by 3 bases, with 3 bases left in between. The CDR3 runs 12 residues. Germline CDR1 is MDHEN and CDR2 is SYDVKM.

The chain is built from TRBV9 and TRBJ2-6, with 12 bases fitting TRBD1. The CDR3 covers 17 residues. CDR1 is SGDLS, CDR2 YYNGEE, per germline. V lost 2 bases and J lost 2; bases outside the gene matches: 2. CDR3: CASSVGDRGPGANVLTF. CDR3 DNA sequence: TGTGCCAGCAGCGTGGGGGACAGGGGGCCTGGGGCCAACGTCCTGACTTTC. Looking up the rest from reference TRBV9 and TRBJ2-6 gives the full variable domain: DSGVTQTPKHLITATGQRVTLRCSPRSGDLSVYWYQQSLDQGLQFLIQYYNGEERAKGNILERFSAQQFPDLHSELNLSSLELGDSALYFCASSVGDRGPGANVLTFGAGSRLTVL.

The rearrangement joins TRBV12-3 or TRBV12-4 to TRBJ2-2; D perhaps matches TRBD2 (6 bases). Trimming stripped 8 bases from V and 6 bases from J, with 10 bases between. The CDR3 consists of 12 residues. Written as DNA, the CDR3 is TGTGCCAGCCGGGGGACGGCCGGGGAGCTGTTTTTT. Translating it yields CASRGTAGELFF.

The V gene is TRBV6-5, the J gene TRBJ1-5; D gene unclear. CDR1 MNHEY and CDR2 SVGAGI come from the germline V gene. V lost 0 bases and J 9 bases, leaving 15 bases between the germline ends. This CDR3 comprises 15 residues. The CDR3 loop is CASSYSVVGAGPQHF. CDR3 nucleotides: TGTGCCAGCAGTTACTCGGTCGTGGGCGCGGGGCCCCAGCATTTT.

This chain links TRBV27 with TRBJ2-2; D perhaps matches TRBD2 (6 bases). Germline V gene lookup returns CDR1 MNHEY and CDR2 SMNVEV (reference sequence). This CDR3 spans 17 amino acids. With 5 bases removed from V and 5 bases from J, the gap between germline ends came to 21 bases. The CDR3 DNA sequence: TGTGCCAGCAGTCCTTCGGGTATAGCGGCCCGGACCGGGGAGCTGTTTTTT. Translated: CASSPSGIAARTGELFF.

This chain uses TRBV12-3 or TRBV12-4 with TRBJ1-4, with a possible D match to TRBD1 (5 bases). This CDR3 has 13 residues. Trimming took off 3 bases at V and 8 bases at J, with 10 bases between the two ends. The CDR3 bases are TGTGCCAGCAGTTTGCTGACAGCAGAAAAACTGTTTTTT. It specifies CASSLLTAEKLFF.

DNA of the CDR3: TGTGCCAACAAGGGGGTACTCAATCAGCCCCAGCATTTT. It yields the protein CANKGVLNQPQHF. The chain recombines TRBV19 with TRBJ1-5; the D gene is possibly TRBD1 (6 bases). Trimming removed 10 bases at V and 3 bases at J, with 13 bases between. The CDR3 runs to 13 residues. Germline values: CDR1 LNHDA, CDR2 SQIVND (reference sequence).

This clone was seen a handful of times. This chain connects TRBV18 to TRBJ2-3; TRBD1 matches 8 bases. This CDR3 is built from 15 residues. Germline CDR1 KGHSH, CDR2 LQKENI. Trimming removed 3 bases from V and 1 base from J; junction bases left unmatched: 3. The CDR3 protein is CASSPATGGTDTQYF. The DNA of the CDR3 is TGTGCCAGCTCACCGGCGACAGGGGGCACAGATACGCAGTATTTT.

This rearrangement joins TRBV11-2 to TRBJ1-1; D call uncertain. Germline CDR1 SGHAT, CDR2 FQNNGV. The CDR3 spans 14 residues. V lost 3 bases and J 3 bases, leaving 11 bases between the germline ends. The CDR3 loop is CASSLVRVDTEAFF. In DNA form, the CDR3 reads TGTGCCAGCAGCTTGGTCCGGGTCGACACTGAAGCTTTCTTT. Combining the CDR3 with reference TRBV11-2 and TRBJ1-1 gives the whole variable domain EAGVAQSPRYKIIEKRQSVAFWCNPISGHATLYWYQQILGQGPKLLIQFQNNGVVDDSQLPKDRFSAERLKGVDSTLKIQPAKLEDSAVYLCASSLVRVDTEAFFGQGTRLTVV.

The V gene is TRBV28, the J gene TRBJ2-7; 8 bases map to TRBD2. Germline loops: CDR1 MDHEN, CDR2 SYDVKM. CDR3 length: 14 residues. V shed 5 bases, J shed 4 bases, and the junction held 7 bases outside the gene matches. CDR3 in DNA: TGTGCCAGCAGTCCCCCGAGCGGGAGTTACGAGCAGTACTTC. Its protein product is CASSPPSGSYEQYF.

This clone was found a few times. The genes are TRBV9 and TRBJ1-1; the D is unclear. Between the trimmed V and J ends, which lost 4 bases and 5 bases, there was a span of 12 bases. This CDR3 has 13 amino acids. Germline V CDR1 and CDR2: SGDLS, YYNGEE. CDR3 bases: TGTGCCAGCAGCTTCCGGGTCGCTACTGAAGCTTTCTTT. It is translated as CASSFRVATEAFF.

This chain uses TRBV5-4 with TRBJ1-2; D unclear. Trimming shortened V by 0 bases and J by 1 base, and 10 bases separated the two germline ends. The CDR3 is 15 residues long. From germline, CDR1 is SGHNT and CDR2 YYREEE (reference sequence). The CDR3 is CASSLGAALNYGYTF. The CDR3, as DNA: TGTGCCAGCAGCTTGGGGGCAGCCCTTAACTATGGCTACACCTTC.

The rearrangement joins TRBV25-1 to TRBJ2-4; the D gene is possibly TRBD2 (6 bases). From germline, CDR1 is MGHDK and CDR2 SYGVNS. The CDR3 extends over 12 amino acids. V was trimmed by 5 bases and J by 7 bases, leaving 9 bases between them. DNA of the CDR3: TGTGCCAGCAGTTGGGGGAGGAACATTCAGTACTTC. Its translation: CASSWGRNIQYF.

The chain carries TRBV19 and TRBJ2-7; the match to TRBD2 covers 9 bases. The germline gives CDR1 LNHDA, CDR2 SQIVND (reference sequence). V lost 4 bases, J lost 2 bases, and 9 bases stayed unmatched. This CDR3 has 16 residues. For the CDR3, the DNA is TGTGCCAGTAGTAGGGCAGTAGCGGGGGCGGCCTACGAGCAGTACTTC. Translation gives CASSRAVAGAAYEQYF.

V is TRBV27 and J is TRBJ2-6; TRBD1 is a possible D gene (5 bases). Trimming pared 4 bases from V and 3 bases from J, leaving 13 bases between. The CDR3 consists of 16 residues. From germline, CDR1 is MNHEY and CDR2 SMNVEV (reference sequence). CDR3 loop: CASSYGWGVGANVLTF. CDR3 nucleotides: TGTGCCAGCAGTTATGGTTGGGGCGTTGGGGCCAACGTCCTGACTTTC.